This section outlines one TCR beta chain sequence together with its context. Its matching antigen is unknown. Unmatched junction bases numbered 15, after V lost 7 bases and J lost 2 bases. Germline-derived CDR1 and CDR2 are MNHEY and SVGEGT. CDR3 length: 19 amino acids. TCRdb recomputed calls from the 5' RACE reads with MiXCR, one row per CDR3 protein. The table shows under 200,000 distinct CDR3 sequences, with 13% occurring only once. This sample was taken from a study of CD8 T cells in ankylosing spondylitis. Whole-study findings and limits: What appeared characteristic of ankylosing spondylitis blood was a TCR beta motif of about eight highly homologous variants. The clones that were linked to disease were reported to be significantly enriched in matched synovial fluid samples from ankylosing spondylitis patients.

The chain couples TRBV6-2 or TRBV6-3 to TRBJ2-6, with TRBD1 matching 9 bases. This sequence originates from a female donor with ankylosing spondylitis or in good health (not recorded which). The sequenced sample consisted of blood, either unsorted or a sorted T cell fraction (not recorded which). In nucleotides, the CDR3 is TGTGCCAGCACCCCAAGAAAAAGGGACAGGGCGCCTGGGGCCAACGTCCTGACTTTC. Its protein is CASTPRKRDRAPGANVLTF.